The source of this T cell receptor (beta chain) is a study of beta chain features in type 1 diabetes. This clone was seen a handful of times. Investigators reverse transcribed all isolated RNA, so they sequenced expressed TCRB transcripts. Produced via immunoSEQ multiplex PCR; TCRdb's table is partial and in-frame only. This table has 140,000 to 150,000 clones, about 51% appearing once. Via CD45RO/CCR7/CD25/CD127/CD95/CD27, cells of the CD4+ naive, central memory, regulatory and stem cell-like memory subsets were sorted. The trim removed 2 bases at V and 6 bases at J, leaving 2 bases unmatched. Germline V gene data show CDR1 as GTSNPN and CDR2 as SVGIG (reference sequence). This CDR3 contains 13 residues.

The clonotype comes from a man aged 18 to 30 in good health. This chain uses TRBV30 with TRBJ2-1; 9 bases agree with TRBD1. The sample consisted of Tregs from blood. The CDR3 here is CAWSRTGVNEQFF. The CDR3 nucleotides read TGTGCCTGGAGTCGGACAGGGGTCAATGAGCAGTTCTTC.